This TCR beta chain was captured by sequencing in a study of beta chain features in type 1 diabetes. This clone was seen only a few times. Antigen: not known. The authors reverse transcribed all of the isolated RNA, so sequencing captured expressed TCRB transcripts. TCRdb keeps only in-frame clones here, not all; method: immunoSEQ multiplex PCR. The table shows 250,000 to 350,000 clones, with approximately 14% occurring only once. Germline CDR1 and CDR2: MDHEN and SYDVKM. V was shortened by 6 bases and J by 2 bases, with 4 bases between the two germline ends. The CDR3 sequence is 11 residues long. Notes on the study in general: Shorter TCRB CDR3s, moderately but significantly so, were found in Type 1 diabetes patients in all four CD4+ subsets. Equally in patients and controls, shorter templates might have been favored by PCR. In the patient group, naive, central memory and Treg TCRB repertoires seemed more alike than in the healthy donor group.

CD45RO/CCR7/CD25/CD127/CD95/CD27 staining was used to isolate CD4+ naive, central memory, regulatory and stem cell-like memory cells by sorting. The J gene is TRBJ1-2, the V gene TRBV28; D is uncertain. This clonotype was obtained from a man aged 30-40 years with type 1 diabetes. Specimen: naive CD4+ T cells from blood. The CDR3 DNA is TGTGCCAGCAGCCCGAACTATGGCTACACCTTC. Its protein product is CASSPNYGYTF.